This is a list of T cell receptor beta chains from one sample in a study of T cells after yellow fever vaccination. MiXCR, run by TCRdb on the 5' RACE reads, gives a single entry per CDR3 protein. The data contain around 350,000 distinct CDR3 sequences, 6.2% of them seen just once; the ten biggest clones take up approximately 15%. Source: PBMCs, taken 5 days after the yellow fever booster vaccination. These receptors originate from a man in his thirties or forties who received the YFV17D yellow fever vaccine. Each CDR3 is given with its conserved first and last residue. Each record gives: V gene, D gene, clone size, CDR3 length, J gene, CDR3 protein, CDR3 DNA. D genes are given only for firm matches. Clone size is not always given. Where it is, it says once, few, many or a class for expanded clones.

TRBV19	.	.	15	TRBJ2-1	CASSLVGVGINEQFF	TGTGCCAGTAGTTTGGTGGGAGTAGGAATTAATGAGCAGTTCTTC
TRBV5-1	.	many	14	TRBJ2-7	CASSLVRGGYEQYF	TGCGCCAGCAGCTTGGTTAGGGGCGGTTACGAGCAGTACTTC
TRBV20-1	.	few	11	TRBJ2-1	CSAVGNNEQFF	TGCAGTGCCGTGGGGAACAATGAGCAGTTCTTC
TRBV2	TRBD2	.	18	TRBJ2-7	CTISGGRGGTSGSYEQYF	TGTACCATCAGTGGAGGCAGGGGGGGGACTAGCGGGAGTTACGAGCAGTACTTC
TRBV12-3/TRBV12-4	TRBD2	many	14	TRBJ2-3	CASSWEGGTDTQYF	TGTGCCAGCAGTTGGGAGGGCGGCACAGATACGCAGTATTTT
TRBV20-1	TRBD2	.	18	TRBJ2-7	CCARDVLAGGLFAYEQYF	TGCTGTGCTAGAGATGTCCTAGCGGGAGGTCTATTTGCCTACGAGCAGTACTTC
TRBV15	.	many	17	TRBJ1-4	CATSREPRAATNEKLFF	TGTGCCACCAGCAGAGAACCTAGGGCCGCAACTAATGAAAAACTGTTTTTT
TRBV7-2	.	many	13	TRBJ1-1	CASSPVGLTRAFF	TGTGCCAGCAGCCCCGTGGGGCTGACGCGAGCTTTCTTT
TRBV20-1	.	few	16	TRBJ1-2	CSATNLGRETNYGYTF	TGCAGTGCTACGAATCTGGGCCGGGAGACTAACTATGGCTACACCTTC
TRBV10-3	.	few	13	TRBJ2-7	CAIRTQGSYEQYF	TGTGCCATCCGTACGCAAGGGTCCTACGAGCAGTACTTC
TRBV24-1	.	few	13	TRBJ2-1	CATSDRAHNEQFF	TGTGCCACCAGTGACCGCGCACACAATGAGCAGTTCTTC
TRBV15	TRBD2	few	16	TRBJ2-5	CATSRGVASGRETQYF	TGTGCCACCAGCAGAGGGGTGGCCAGCGGGAGAGAGACCCAGTACTTC
TRBV10-3	TRBD1	few	14	TRBJ2-5	CAIRLGQHQETQYF	TGTGCCATCAGGCTGGGACAGCACCAAGAGACCCAGTACTTC
TRBV7-9	TRBD2	few	14	TRBJ2-1	CASSPRGAYNEQFF	TGTGCCAGCAGCCCGCGGGGGGCCTACAATGAGCAGTTCTTC
TRBV6-1	TRBD1	few	13	TRBJ2-1	CASRNRGRDEQFF	TGTGCCAGCAGGAACAGGGGAAGAGATGAGCAGTTCTTC
TRBV4-2	TRBD2	many	16	TRBJ2-5	CASSQRMTSGQETQYF	TGTGCCAGCAGCCAAAGAATGACTAGCGGACAAGAGACCCAGTACTTC
TRBV5-5	TRBD1	many	15	TRBJ2-5	CASSLVYRGQETQYF	TGTGCCAGCAGCTTGGTGTACAGGGGGCAAGAGACCCAGTACTTC
TRBV28	.	few	11	TRBJ2-4	CASSTTLIQYF	TGTGCCAGCAGCACCACACTAATTCAGTACTTC
TRBV12-3/TRBV12-4	TRBD1	few	14	TRBJ2-1	CASSLGQGRVEQFF	TGTGCCAGCAGTTTGGGACAGGGCCGGGTTGAGCAGTTCTTC
TRBV7-2	TRBD2	.	15	TRBJ2-1	CASSFSLGAGGEQFF	TGTGCCAGCAGCTTCTCTTTGGGGGCGGGGGGTGAGCAGTTCTTC
TRBV4-1	TRBD1	many	16	TRBJ2-7	CASSHPDRDRDYEQYF	TGCGCCAGCAGCCACCCTGACAGGGACAGGGACTACGAGCAGTACTTC
TRBV5-4	TRBD2	few	15	TRBJ2-2	CASSDMTSFTGELFF	TGTGCCAGCAGCGATATGACTAGCTTTACCGGGGAGCTGTTTTTT
TRBV18	TRBD1	.	15	TRBJ2-1	CASSRSRTGWNEQFF	TGTGCCAGCTCCCGCTCGAGGACAGGGTGGAATGAGCAGTTCTTC
TRBV7-2	.	many	12	TRBJ1-5	CASSNSNQPQHF	TGTGCCAGCAGCAATAGCAATCAGCCCCAGCATTTT
TRBV10-3	TRBD2	many	14	TRBJ2-3	CAIKAGVNTDTQYF	TGTGCCATCAAAGCGGGAGTTAACACAGATACGCAGTATTTT
TRBV7-2	TRBD2	few	17	TRBJ2-1	CASSHPPGTSLNNEQFF	TGTGCCAGCAGCCATCCCCCCGGGACTAGTCTGAACAATGAGCAGTTCTTC
TRBV4-1	TRBD2	few	18	TRBJ2-1	CASSPLLGLAEEGNEQFF	TGCGCCAGCAGCCCCCTGCTAGGACTAGCGGAAGAGGGAAATGAGCAGTTCTTC
TRBV7-9	TRBD2	few	14	TRBJ2-5	CASSVRDYKETQYF	TGTGCCAGCAGCGTCCGGGACTACAAAGAGACCCAGTACTTC
TRBV19	.	.	15	TRBJ1-3	CASSGRRNSGNTINF	TGTGCCAGTAGTGGACGGCGTAACTCTGGAAACACCATAAATTTT
TRBV11-2	TRBD1	many	16	TRBJ1-1	CASSPIYGTGGTEAFF	TGTGCCAGCAGCCCAATTTACGGGACAGGGGGCACTGAAGCTTTCTTT
TRBV29-1	.	.	13	TRBJ2-3	CSVELGAGDTQYF	TGCAGCGTTGAACTGGGGGCGGGGGATACGCAGTATTTT
TRBV20-1	.	.	11	TRBJ2-3	CSASSPDTQYF	TGCAGTGCTAGTTCACCAGATACGCAGTATTTT
TRBV6-2/TRBV6-3	.	many	13	TRBJ2-7	CASSYSNSYEQYF	TGTGCCAGCAGTTACTCGAACAGCTACGAGCAGTACTTC
TRBV20-1	TRBD1	few	14	TRBJ2-7	CSARAGTGAYEQYF	TGCAGTGCTAGAGCCGGGACAGGGGCCTACGAGCAGTACTTC
TRBV2	TRBD1	.	14	TRBJ2-1	CASRKRDSYNGQFF	TGTGCCAGCAGGAAACGGGACAGTTACAATGGGCAGTTCTTC
TRBV7-2	TRBD2	many	13	TRBJ2-7	CASRLAASYEQYF	TGTGCCAGTCGACTAGCGGCCTCCTACGAGCAGTACTTC
TRBV6-5	TRBD2	few	16	TRBJ2-1	CASSYVLAGSYNEQFF	TGTGCCAGCAGTTACGTTCTAGCGGGATCCTACAATGAGCAGTTCTTC
TRBV10-3	.	many	14	TRBJ2-7	CAIDATGRGYEQYF	TGTGCCATCGACGCCACAGGGCGCGGGTACGAGCAGTACTTC
TRBV20-1	TRBD2	few	15	TRBJ2-7	CSATSLSGNNYEQYF	TGCAGTGCTACCTCTCTTAGCGGGAACAACTACGAGCAGTACTTC
TRBV7-2	TRBD1	many	15	TRBJ2-7	CASSLGQGLYYEQYF	TGTGCCAGCAGCTTAGGACAGGGCTTGTACTACGAGCAGTACTTC
TRBV7-2	.	few	16	TRBJ2-2	CASSLRSLANTGELFF	TGTGCCAGCAGCTTAAGGTCCCTTGCAAACACCGGGGAGCTGTTTTTT
TRBV5-1	.	.	18	TRBJ1-4	CASSFTRGERLKQEKLFF	TGCGCCAGCAGCTTTACTCGAGGCGAAAGGCTAAAACAGGAAAAACTGTTTTTT
TRBV6-2/TRBV6-3	.	many	17	TRBJ1-3	CASRALPGRSSGNTIYF	TGTGCCAGCAGAGCCCTACCTGGACGGAGCTCTGGAAACACCATATATTTT
TRBV5-1	.	.	17	TRBJ2-7	CASSLGRTSRDPGEQYF	TGCGCCAGCAGCTTGGGTCGAACAAGCAGGGACCCGGGGGAGCAGTACTTC
TRBV28	TRBD2	.	16	TRBJ2-1	CASSPRTSGFSGEQFF	TGTGCCAGCAGCCCCCGGACTAGCGGATTCTCTGGGGAGCAGTTCTTC
TRBV30	.	many	12	TRBJ1-5	CAWSRGLGPQHF	TGTGCCTGGAGTCGAGGCTTGGGGCCCCAGCATTTT
TRBV24-1	.	many	13	TRBJ2-5	CATTPGYAETQYF	TGTGCCACCACTCCAGGGTATGCAGAGACCCAGTACTTC
TRBV25-1	.	many	11	TRBJ2-5	CASSEWGTQYF	TGTGCCAGCAGTGAATGGGGGACCCAGTACTTC
TRBV20-1	.	many	12	TRBJ2-2	CSAARNTGELFF	TGCAGTGCTGCAAGGAACACCGGGGAGCTGTTTTTT
TRBV20-1	.	few	16	TRBJ1-5	CSARDLRDSVNQPQHF	TGCAGTGCTAGAGATCTCCGAGACAGTGTTAATCAGCCCCAGCATTTT
TRBV19	.	few	15	TRBJ1-5	CASSMRGRGDQPQHF	TGTGCCAGTAGTATGAGAGGAAGGGGGGATCAGCCCCAGCATTTT
TRBV7-8	TRBD1	.	17	TRBJ2-7	CASSLAAGLTGAYEQYF	TGTGCCAGCAGCTTAGCTGCGGGTTTGACAGGGGCCTACGAGCAGTACTTC
TRBV4-3	TRBD2	many	15	TRBJ2-5	CASSQQAGVKETQYF	TGCGCCAGCAGCCAACAAGCGGGAGTGAAAGAGACCCAGTACTTC
TRBV15	.	many	15	TRBJ2-3	CATSTDTFPADTQYF	TGTGCCACCAGCACGGACACCTTCCCGGCAGATACGCAGTATTTT
TRBV21-1	.	many	13	TRBJ2-1	CASSKAEAGEQFF	TGTGCCAGCAGCAAAGCCGAGGCTGGGGAGCAGTTCTTC
TRBV20-1	TRBD2	.	16	TRBJ2-1	CCASTSGSVSYNEQFF	TGCTGTGCTAGTACTAGCGGGAGTGTCTCCTACAATGAGCAGTTCTTC